The 10 T cell receptor beta chains reported below all come from one sample, sequenced in a study of blood T cell repertoires in COVID-19. Method: immunoSEQ multiplex PCR; TCRdb's copy keeps in-frame clones and lacks some. The sample lists roughly 250,000 clones, around nine tenths seen once, with 2.1% in the top ten. The sample taken for sequencing was peripheral blood. The receptor set was obtained from a woman aged 40 to 50 who had recovered from COVID-19.

The rearrangement joins TRBV25-1 to TRBJ2-1, with 10 bases fitting TRBD2. V shed 1 base and J 8 bases; nucleotides not matched to a gene: 5. This CDR3 is 15 amino acids long. Germline V gene data show CDR1 as MGHDK and CDR2 as SYGVNS. The CDR3 here is CASSEFNLAGDEQFF. The DNA for the CDR3 is TGTGCCAGCAGTGAATTCAATCTAGCGGGAGATGAGCAGTTCTTC.

This rearrangement joins TRBV4-2 to TRBJ1-4, with D possibly matching TRBD1 (5 bases). Looked up from germline, CDR1 is LGHNA and CDR2 is YNFKEQ. Trimming removed 1 base from V and 8 bases from J, with 14 bases in between. The CDR3 sequence is 15 residues long. CDR3: CASSQALQGREKLFF. CDR3 coding DNA: TGTGCCAGCAGCCAAGCTCTTCAGGGAAGGGAAAAACTGTTTTTT.

This clone was recorded a few times. The V and J genes are TRBV4-2 and TRBJ1-2; 12 nucleotides line up with TRBD1. This CDR3 comprises 16 residues. The germline V gene has CDR1 LGHNA and CDR2 YNFKEQ. With V trimmed by 1 base and J by 4 bases, 4 bases remained unmatched. CDR3 loop: CASSQAGTGGLYGYTF. CDR3 nucleotide sequence: TGTGCCAGCAGCCAAGCCGGGACAGGGGGCCTCTATGGCTACACCTTC.

The DNA for the CDR3 is TGCGCCAGCAGCTTTGGACAGGGTAGCTATGGCTACACCTTC. This sequence encodes CASSFGQGSYGYTF. The chain combines TRBV5-1 with TRBJ1-2, with 8 bases aligning to TRBD1. CDR1 and CDR2 (germline): SGHRS, YFSETQ. V trimming: 2 bases; J trimming: 4 bases; junction bases outside the gene matches: 4. The length of the CDR3 is 14 residues. The complete variable domain, with remaining parts taken from reference TRBV5-1 and TRBJ1-2, reads KAGVTQTPRYLIKTRGQQVTLSCSPISGHRSVSWYQQTPGQGLQFLFEYFSETQRNKGNFPGRFSGRQFSNSRSEMNVSTLELGDSALYLCASSFGQGSYGYTFGSGTRLTVV.

V gene TRBV5-1 combines with J gene TRBJ1-6; 7 bases agree with TRBD1. Germline CDR1 is SGHRS and CDR2 is YFSETQ. The CDR3 length is 15 residues. V was clipped by 0 bases and J by 6 bases; unmatched bases: 3. CDR3 in amino acids: CASSLGQGPNSPLHF. As DNA, the CDR3 is TGCGCCAGCAGCTTGGGACAGGGTCCTAATTCACCCCTCCACTTT.

The V call is TRBV6-1, the J call TRBJ2-7; D gene unclear. This CDR3 comprises 11 residues. Per the germline V gene, CDR1 is MNHNS and CDR2 is SASEGT. With 3 bases removed from V and 3 bases from J, the gap between germline ends came to 3 bases. The CDR3 region is CASSDHYEQYF. In DNA form, the CDR3 reads TGTGCCAGCAGTGATCACTACGAGCAGTACTTC.

CDR3 sequence: CASSLRQGDTGELFF. CDR3 in DNA: TGTGCCAGCAGCTTGAGACAGGGGGACACCGGGGAGCTGTTTTTT. V gene TRBV5-4 combines with J gene TRBJ2-2, with 9 bases that match TRBD1. The CDR3 is made up of 15 amino acids. V gave up 1 base and J gave up 3 bases; unmatched junction bases: 1. Germline V gives CDR1 SGHNT, CDR2 YYREEE (reference sequence).

In this sample, this clone turned up once. The V call is TRBV9, the J call TRBJ1-2, with TRBD1 identical over 7 bases. CDR1 and CDR2 from the germline V gene are SGDLS and YYNGEE. The trim removed 3 bases at V and 9 bases at J, leaving 8 bases unmatched. This CDR3 comprises 13 residues. CDR3 protein: CASSERNRGSYTF. DNA of the CDR3: TGTGCCAGCAGCGAGAGGAACAGGGGTAGCTACACCTTC.

V is TRBV3-1 (or the pseudogene TRBV3-2) and J is TRBJ2-7; TRBD2 might be the D (5 bases). The CDR3 covers 15 residues. Trimming stripped 1 base from V and 0 bases from J, with 10 bases between. The germline V gene encodes CDR1 LGHDT and CDR2 YNNKEL (reference sequence). The CDR3 sequence: CASSQGRASSYEQYF. Here the CDR3 DNA reads TGTGCCAGCAGCCAAGGGCGGGCTAGCTCCTACGAGCAGTACTTC.

V and J are TRBV30 and TRBJ1-5; D gene ambiguous. There are 13 residues in the CDR3. With 0 bases removed from V and 5 bases from J, the gap between germline ends came to 8 bases. Germline loops: CDR1 GTSNPN, CDR2 SVGIG (reference sequence). This CDR3 is CAWSVTAYQPQHF. The CDR3 DNA is TGTGCCTGGAGTGTAACAGCTTATCAGCCCCAGCATTTT.